The following is a T cell receptor beta chain sequence with its context. Its specificity is unknown. These data belong to a study of shared clonotypes between healthy human individuals. This CDR3 contains 13 residues. V lost 8 bases and J lost 7; bases outside the gene matches: 8. Germline CDR1 SGHNT, CDR2 YYREEE (reference sequence). Broader study findings: Some clonotypes were shared by all four sorted-subset donors, while others were not shared. The non-shared ones had lower generation probabilities than the shared ones. In a few donors, 4.5% to 5.5% of naive CD4 clonotypes appeared in common.

Assay: immunoSEQ multiplex PCR; the TCRdb copy retains only in-frame clones and omits some. The sample has about 2 million clones; roughly 94% are singletons. The sequenced sample was naive CD4+ T cells sorted from blood. Subset of the sample: CD45RA+ positively selected. This rearrangement joins TRBV5-4 to TRBJ2-7, with TRBD2 identical over 11 bases. This receptor was obtained from a man younger than 35 in good health. The CDR3 protein is CASTSGRVGEQYF. CDR3 nucleotide sequence: TGTGCCAGTACTAGCGGGAGAGTCGGGGAGCAGTACTTC.